One sample yielded the 8 T cell receptor beta chains listed below, sequenced in a study of T cell repertoires in cytomegalovirus infection. TCRdb recomputed calls from the reads with MiXCR, one row per CDR3 protein. The repertoire consists of 480,000 or so distinct CDR3 sequences, with about 11% occurring once and the leading ten covering roughly 10%. What was sequenced was PBMCs. These receptors originate from a human donor in good health (CMV status not recorded). Some clones in this sample may be carry-over from other donors' samples.

This clonotype has a count of ten or more. The CDR3 DNA sequence: TGTGCCAGCAGTGAAGGGGGGACACCCCCGGAATCACTGTTTTTT. Its protein product is CASSEGGTPPESLFF. This chain joins TRBV2 and TRBJ1-4; D is perhaps TRBD1 (6 bases). The CDR3 length is 15 residues. Germline V gene sequence: CDR1 SNHLY, CDR2 FYNNEI. Trimming stripped 1 base from V and 13 bases from J, with 19 bases between.

This clonotype was found many times. This rearrangement joins TRBV4-2 to TRBJ1-5; 8 bases map to TRBD1. The CDR3 runs to 19 residues. Unmatched junction bases numbered 13, after V lost 0 bases and J lost 3 bases. Germline V CDR1 and CDR2: LGHNA, YNFKEQ. CDR3 sequence: CASSQDPSGGGGNNQPQHF. DNA for the CDR3: TGTGCCAGCAGCCAAGACCCGTCAGGGGGCGGAGGGAACAATCAGCCCCAGCATTTT.

The CDR3, as DNA: TGCAGCGTTGAAGAGGGGTTCAGGGGGCCTGAGGAGGGCTACACCTTC. It translates to CSVEEGFRGPEEGYTF. The rearrangement joins TRBV29-1 to TRBJ1-2; the match to TRBD1 covers 8 bases. CDR1 SQVTM and CDR2 ANQGSEA come from the germline V gene. The CDR3 has 16 amino acids. V lost 0 bases, J lost 8 bases, and 14 bases stayed unmatched.

The rearrangement joins TRBV27 to TRBJ2-5; no firm D call. V gave up 5 bases and J gave up 4 bases, with 14 bases separating them. Per germline, CDR1 MNHEY and CDR2 SMNVEV (reference sequence). CDR3 size: 14 residues. CDR3 protein: CASSPLSWVETQYF. CDR3 sequence (DNA): TGTGCCAGCAGTCCCCTCAGCTGGGTAGAGACCCAGTACTTC.

This clonotype was seen many times. The gene calls are TRBV7-3 and TRBJ2-3; TRBD1 agrees at 7 bases. Germline trimming cut 3 bases from V and 4 bases from J; bases unmatched to any gene: 13. Germline values: CDR1 SGHTA, CDR2 FQGTGA. The CDR3 loop spans 17 amino acids. CDR3 loop: CASSLGPTGTVADTQYF. The DNA for the CDR3 is TGTGCCAGCAGCTTGGGGCCGACAGGGACGGTTGCAGATACGCAGTATTTT.

The table lists this clonotype with many counts. V gene TRBV15 combines with J gene TRBJ2-7; D possibly corresponds to TRBD2 (6 bases). The CDR3 spans 15 residues. V dropped 0 bases and J dropped 7 bases, with 16 bases sitting between them. Per germline, CDR1 LNHNV and CDR2 YYDKDF (reference sequence). CDR3 sequence (DNA): TGTGCCACCAGCAGAGATTTGGGCGGGAACTGGGAGCAGTACTTC. Encoded protein: CATSRDLGGNWEQYF.

This clonotype was counted ten times or more. The V call is TRBV5-1, the J call TRBJ2-1, with 7 bases that match TRBD1. V was pared by 8 bases and J by 8 bases, with 13 bases of the junction left unmatched. CDR1 is SGHRS and CDR2 is YFSETQ in the germline V gene. This CDR3 has 14 amino acids. CDR3 sequence: CASQREGGTYEQFF. Here the CDR3 DNA reads TGCGCCAGTCAAAGGGAAGGGGGCACCTATGAGCAGTTCTTC.

This clonotype showed up just a few times. The rearrangement uses TRBV6-5 and TRBJ1-5; 8 nucleotides align to TRBD1. The CDR3 runs to 15 residues. V was clipped by 4 bases and J by 3 bases; unmatched bases: 5. Germline CDR1 reads MNHEY; CDR2 reads SVGAGI. The CDR3 loop reads CASSLNQGANQPQHF. CDR3 in DNA: TGTGCCAGCAGTTTGAATCAGGGGGCCAATCAGCCCCAGCATTTT.